Sequencing of this T cell receptor (beta chain) was carried out in a study of response to subunit inactivated influenza vaccine. Study findings and constraints: There was a suggestion from the authors that each seasonal influenza vaccination recruits few new T cells.

Trimming took 0 bases from V and 4 from J, leaving 14 bases between them. Germline V lookup: CDR1 SGHKS, CDR2 YYEKEE (reference sequence). The CDR3 consists of 16 residues. Regarding this clonotype: Antigen unknown.

TCRdb re-analysed the RT-PCR reads in MiXCR, keeping a single row per CDR3 protein. The data hold roughly 650,000 distinct CDR3 sequences, with about 15% observed a single time. The input for sequencing was PBMCs from blood, taken 11 to 12 days after vaccination. The chain couples TRBV5-5 to TRBJ2-1, with a tentative D call TRBD2 (6 bases). This sequence originates from a man over 45 who received an inactivated influenza vaccine. The CDR3 DNA sequence: TGTGCCAGCAGCTTGGTCTGGACGGGGGTTTACAATGAGCAGTTCTTC. Encoded protein: CASSLVWTGVYNEQFF.